This T cell receptor beta chain was identified during a study of blood T cell repertoires in COVID-19. J lost 3 bases, V lost 4 bases, and 13 bases had no gene match. The CDR3 consists of 17 residues. Germline V gives CDR1 LGHNA, CDR2 YSLEER. The table came from immunoSEQ multiplex PCR; TCRdb's copy has only in-frame clones and leaves some out. The profile shows about 49,000 clones, approximately 85% of them singletons. Material: peripheral blood. This clonotype originated in a human donor in a cohort sampled during active COVID-19. V and J are TRBV4-3 and TRBJ2-7; the match to TRBD1 covers 9 bases. The CDR3 sequence: CASSLHLPGQGLYEQYF. CDR3 bases: TGCGCCAGCAGCCTCCACCTACCGGGACAGGGACTCTACGAGCAGTACTTC.